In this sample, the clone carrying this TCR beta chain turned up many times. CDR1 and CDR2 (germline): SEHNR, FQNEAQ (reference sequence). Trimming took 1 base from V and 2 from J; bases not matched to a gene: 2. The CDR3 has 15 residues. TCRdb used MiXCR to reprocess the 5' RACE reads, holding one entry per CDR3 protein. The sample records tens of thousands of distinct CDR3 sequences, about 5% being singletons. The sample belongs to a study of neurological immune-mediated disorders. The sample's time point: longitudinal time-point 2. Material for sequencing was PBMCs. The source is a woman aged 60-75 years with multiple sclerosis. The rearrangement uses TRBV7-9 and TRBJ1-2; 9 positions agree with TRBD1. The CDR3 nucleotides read TGTGCCAGCAGCTTAGACGGGACAGGGAACTATGGCTACACCTTC. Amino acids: CASSLDGTGNYGYTF.